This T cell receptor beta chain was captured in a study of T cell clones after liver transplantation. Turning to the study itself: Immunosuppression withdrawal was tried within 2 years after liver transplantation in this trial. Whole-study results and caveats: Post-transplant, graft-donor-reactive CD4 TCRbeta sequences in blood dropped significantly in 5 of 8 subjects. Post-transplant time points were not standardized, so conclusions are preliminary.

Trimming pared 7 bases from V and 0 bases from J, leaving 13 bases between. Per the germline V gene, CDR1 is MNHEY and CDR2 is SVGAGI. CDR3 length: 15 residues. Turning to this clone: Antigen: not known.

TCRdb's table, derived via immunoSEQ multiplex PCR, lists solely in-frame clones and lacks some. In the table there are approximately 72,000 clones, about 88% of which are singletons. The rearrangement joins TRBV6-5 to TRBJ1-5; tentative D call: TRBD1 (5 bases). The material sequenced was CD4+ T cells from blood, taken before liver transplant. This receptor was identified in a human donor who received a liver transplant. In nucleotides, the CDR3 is TGTGCCAGCAAACCCAGGGAATATAGCAATCAGCCCCAGCATTTT. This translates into CASKPREYSNQPQHF.